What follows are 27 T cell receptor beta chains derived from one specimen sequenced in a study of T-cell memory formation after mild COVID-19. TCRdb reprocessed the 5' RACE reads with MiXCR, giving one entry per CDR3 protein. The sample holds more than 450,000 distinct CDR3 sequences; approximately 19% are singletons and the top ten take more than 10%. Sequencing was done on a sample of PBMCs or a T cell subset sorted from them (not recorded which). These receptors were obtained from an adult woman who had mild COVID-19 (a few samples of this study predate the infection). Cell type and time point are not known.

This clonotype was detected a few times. The CDR3 DNA reads as TGCGCCAGCAGCCCGACAGGAGTTAACACCGGGGAGCTGTTTTTT. Protein product: CASSPTGVNTGELFF. The chain couples TRBV5-1 to TRBJ2-2; D possibly corresponds to TRBD1 (6 bases). The CDR3 is made up of 15 amino acids. The V gene lost 4 bases and the J gene lost 2 bases, with 12 bases spanning the gap. CDR1 is SGHRS and CDR2 is YFSETQ in the germline V gene.

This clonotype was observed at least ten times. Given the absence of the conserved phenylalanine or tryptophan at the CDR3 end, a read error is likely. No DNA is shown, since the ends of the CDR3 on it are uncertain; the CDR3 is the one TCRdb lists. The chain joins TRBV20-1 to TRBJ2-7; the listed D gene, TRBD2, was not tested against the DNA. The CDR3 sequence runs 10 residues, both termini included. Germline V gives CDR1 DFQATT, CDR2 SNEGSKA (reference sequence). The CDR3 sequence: CSARAPGPST.

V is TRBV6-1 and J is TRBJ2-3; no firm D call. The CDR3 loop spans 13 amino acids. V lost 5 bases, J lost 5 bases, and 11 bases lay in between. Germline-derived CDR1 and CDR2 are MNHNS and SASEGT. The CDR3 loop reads CASSPRPKDTQYF. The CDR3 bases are TGTGCCAGCAGTCCCCGACCCAAAGATACGCAGTATTTT.

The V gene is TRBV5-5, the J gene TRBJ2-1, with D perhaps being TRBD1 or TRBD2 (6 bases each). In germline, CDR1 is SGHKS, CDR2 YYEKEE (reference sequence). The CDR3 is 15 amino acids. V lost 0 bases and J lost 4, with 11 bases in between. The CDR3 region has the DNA TGTGCCAGCAGCTTGGTTGGCGGGACATACAATGAGCAGTTCTTC. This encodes CASSLVGGTYNEQFF.

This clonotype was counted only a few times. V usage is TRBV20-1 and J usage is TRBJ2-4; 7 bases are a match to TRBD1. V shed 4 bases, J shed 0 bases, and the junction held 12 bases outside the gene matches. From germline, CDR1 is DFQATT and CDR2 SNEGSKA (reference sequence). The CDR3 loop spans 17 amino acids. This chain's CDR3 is CSAIVPGQLLAKNIQYF. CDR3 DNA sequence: TGCAGTGCTATAGTCCCGGGACAGCTATTAGCCAAAAACATTCAGTACTTC.

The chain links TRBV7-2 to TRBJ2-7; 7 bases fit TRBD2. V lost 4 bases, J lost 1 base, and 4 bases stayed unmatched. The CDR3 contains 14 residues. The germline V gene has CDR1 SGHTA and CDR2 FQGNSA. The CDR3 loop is CASSYSGESYEQYF. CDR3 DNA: TGTGCCAGCAGCTACAGCGGGGAGTCCTACGAGCAGTACTTC. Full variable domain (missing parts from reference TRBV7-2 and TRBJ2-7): GAGVSQSPSNKVTEKGKDVELRCDPISGHTALYWYRQSLGQGLEFLIYFQGNSAPDKSGLPSDRFSAERTGGSVSTLTIQRTQQEDSAVYLCASSYSGESYEQYFGPGTRLTVT.

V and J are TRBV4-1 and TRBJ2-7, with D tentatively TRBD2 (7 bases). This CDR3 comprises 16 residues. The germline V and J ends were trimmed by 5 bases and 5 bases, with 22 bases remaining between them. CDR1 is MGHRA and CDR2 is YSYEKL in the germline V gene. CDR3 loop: CASSAGGPVSLHEQYF. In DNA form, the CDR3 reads TGCGCCAGCAGCGCCGGGGGGCCAGTCAGCCTCCACGAGCAGTACTTC.

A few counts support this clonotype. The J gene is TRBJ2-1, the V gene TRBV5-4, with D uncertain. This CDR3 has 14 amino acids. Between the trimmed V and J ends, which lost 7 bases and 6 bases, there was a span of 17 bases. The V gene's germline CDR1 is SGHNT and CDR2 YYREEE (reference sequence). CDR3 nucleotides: TGTGCCAGCTCGCTACAACAGCCGGGCAATGAGCAGTTCTTC. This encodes CASSLQQPGNEQFF.

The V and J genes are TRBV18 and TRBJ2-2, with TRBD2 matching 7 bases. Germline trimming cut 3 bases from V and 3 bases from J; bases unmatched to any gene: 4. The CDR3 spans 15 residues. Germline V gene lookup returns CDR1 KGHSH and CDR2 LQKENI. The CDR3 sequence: CASSPYGGYTGELFF. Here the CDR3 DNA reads TGTGCCAGCTCACCCTACGGGGGGTACACCGGGGAGCTGTTTTTT.

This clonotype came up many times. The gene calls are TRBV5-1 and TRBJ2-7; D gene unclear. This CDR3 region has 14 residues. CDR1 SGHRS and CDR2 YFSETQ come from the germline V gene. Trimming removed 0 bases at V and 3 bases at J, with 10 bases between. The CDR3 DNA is TGCGCCAGCAGCTTGGGGGCAGCCAGCTACGAGCAGTACTTC. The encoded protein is CASSLGAASYEQYF.

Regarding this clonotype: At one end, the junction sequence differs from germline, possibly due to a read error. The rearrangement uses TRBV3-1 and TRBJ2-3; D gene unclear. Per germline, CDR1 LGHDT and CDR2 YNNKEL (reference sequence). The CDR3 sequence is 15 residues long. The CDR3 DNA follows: TGTGCCAGCAGCCAAGGCTCGATTAGCACAGACACGCAGTATTTT. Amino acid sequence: CASSQGSISTDTQYF.

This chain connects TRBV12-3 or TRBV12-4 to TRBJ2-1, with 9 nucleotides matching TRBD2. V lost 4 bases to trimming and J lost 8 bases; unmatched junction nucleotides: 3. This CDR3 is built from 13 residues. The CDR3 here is CASSSAGGDEQFF. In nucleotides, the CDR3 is TGTGCCAGCAGTTCGGCGGGGGGGGATGAGCAGTTCTTC.

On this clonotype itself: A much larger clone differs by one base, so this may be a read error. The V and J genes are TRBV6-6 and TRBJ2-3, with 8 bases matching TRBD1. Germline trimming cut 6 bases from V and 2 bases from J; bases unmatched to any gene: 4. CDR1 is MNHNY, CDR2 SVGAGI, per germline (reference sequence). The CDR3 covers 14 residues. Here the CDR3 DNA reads TGTGCCAGCAGGCCGGACAGGGCCACAGATACGCAGTATTTT. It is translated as CASRPDRATDTQYF.

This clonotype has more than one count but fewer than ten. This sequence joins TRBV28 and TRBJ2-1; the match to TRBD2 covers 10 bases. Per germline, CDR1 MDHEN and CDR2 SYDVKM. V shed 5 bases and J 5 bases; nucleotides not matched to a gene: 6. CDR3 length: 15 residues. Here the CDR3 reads CASSPTSGKDNEQFF. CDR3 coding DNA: TGTGCCAGCAGTCCTACTAGCGGGAAGGACAATGAGCAGTTCTTC.

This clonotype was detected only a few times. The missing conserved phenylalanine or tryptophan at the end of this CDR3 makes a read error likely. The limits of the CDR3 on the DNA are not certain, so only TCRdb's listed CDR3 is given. CDR3 region: CASTTTGDQI. The chain couples TRBV27 to TRBJ2-4; no DNA check was done on the table's D call, TRBD1. The germline gives CDR1 MNHEY, CDR2 SMNVEV (reference sequence). The CDR3 sequence runs 10 residues, both termini included.

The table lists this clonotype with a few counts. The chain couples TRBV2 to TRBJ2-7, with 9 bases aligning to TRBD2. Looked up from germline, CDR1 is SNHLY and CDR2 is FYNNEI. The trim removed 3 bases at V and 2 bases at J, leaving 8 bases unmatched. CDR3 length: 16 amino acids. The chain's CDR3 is CASSETDSGGTYEQYF. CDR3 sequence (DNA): TGTGCCAGCAGTGAGACAGATAGCGGGGGAACCTACGAGCAGTACTTC. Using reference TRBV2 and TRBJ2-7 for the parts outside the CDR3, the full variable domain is EPEVTQTPSHQVTQMGQEVILRCVPISNHLYFYWYRQILGQKVEFLVSFYNNEISEKSEIFDDQFSVERPDGSNFTLKIRSTKLEDSAMYFCASSETDSGGTYEQYFGPGTRLTVT.

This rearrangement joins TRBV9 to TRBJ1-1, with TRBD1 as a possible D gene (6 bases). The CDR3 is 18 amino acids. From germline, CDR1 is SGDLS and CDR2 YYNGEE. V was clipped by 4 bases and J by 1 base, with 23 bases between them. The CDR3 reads CASSPFGGAGLPNTEAFF. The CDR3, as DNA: TGTGCCAGCAGCCCCTTTGGGGGCGCCGGGCTTCCGAACACTGAAGCTTTCTTT.

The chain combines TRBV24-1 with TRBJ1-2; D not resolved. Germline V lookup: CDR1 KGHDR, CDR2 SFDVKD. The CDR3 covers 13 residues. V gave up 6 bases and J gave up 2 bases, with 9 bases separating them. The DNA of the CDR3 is TGTGCCACCAGTTTCACAGAGAACTATGGCTACACCTTC. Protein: CATSFTENYGYTF.

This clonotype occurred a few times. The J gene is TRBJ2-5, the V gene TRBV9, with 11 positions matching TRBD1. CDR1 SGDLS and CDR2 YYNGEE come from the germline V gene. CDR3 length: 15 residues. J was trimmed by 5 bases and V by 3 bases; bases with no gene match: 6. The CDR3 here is CASSGGQGAGETQYF. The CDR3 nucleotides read TGTGCCAGCAGCGGCGGACAGGGGGCCGGTGAGACCCAGTACTTC. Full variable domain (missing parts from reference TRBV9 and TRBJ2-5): DSGVTQTPKHLITATGQRVTLRCSPRSGDLSVYWYQQSLDQGLQFLIQYYNGEERAKGNILERFSAQQFPDLHSELNLSSLELGDSALYFCASSGGQGAGETQYFGPGTRLLVL.

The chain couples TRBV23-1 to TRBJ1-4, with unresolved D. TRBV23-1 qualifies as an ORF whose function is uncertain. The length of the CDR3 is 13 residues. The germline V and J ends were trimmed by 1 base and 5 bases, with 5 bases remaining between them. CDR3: CASSQFQNEKLFF. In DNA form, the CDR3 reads TGCGCCAGCAGTCAATTCCAGAATGAAAAACTGTTTTTT.

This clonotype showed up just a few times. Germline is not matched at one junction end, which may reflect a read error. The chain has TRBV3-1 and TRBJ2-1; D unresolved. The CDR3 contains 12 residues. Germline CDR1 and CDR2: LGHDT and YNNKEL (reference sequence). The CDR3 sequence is CASSQHTWKQLF. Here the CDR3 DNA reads TGTGCCAGCAGCCAACATACGTGGAAACAGCTCTTC.

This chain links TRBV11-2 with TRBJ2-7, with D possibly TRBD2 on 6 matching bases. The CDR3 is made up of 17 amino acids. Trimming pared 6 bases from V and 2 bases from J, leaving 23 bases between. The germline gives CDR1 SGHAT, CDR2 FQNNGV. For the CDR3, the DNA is TGTGCCAGCAGTTCTCGAGGAACTAGCATACGACCCTACGAGCAGTACTTC. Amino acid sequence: CASSSRGTSIRPYEQYF.

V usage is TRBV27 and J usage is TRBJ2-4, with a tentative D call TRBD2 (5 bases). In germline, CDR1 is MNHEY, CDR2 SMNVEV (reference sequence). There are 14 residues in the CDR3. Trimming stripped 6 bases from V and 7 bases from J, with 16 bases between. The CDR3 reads CASSPFTSLNIQYF. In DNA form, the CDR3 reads TGTGCCAGCAGCCCATTCACTAGTTTGAACATTCAGTACTTC.

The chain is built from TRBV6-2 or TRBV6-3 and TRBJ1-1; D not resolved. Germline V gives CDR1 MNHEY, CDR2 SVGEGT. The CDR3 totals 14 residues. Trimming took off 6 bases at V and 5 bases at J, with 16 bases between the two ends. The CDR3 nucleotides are TGTGCCAGCAGACCACCGACCCGACAAACTGAAGCTTTCTTT. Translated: CASRPPTRQTEAFF.

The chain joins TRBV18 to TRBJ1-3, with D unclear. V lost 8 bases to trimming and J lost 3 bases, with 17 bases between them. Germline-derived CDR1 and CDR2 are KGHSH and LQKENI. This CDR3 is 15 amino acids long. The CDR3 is CASTQSGLVGNTIYF. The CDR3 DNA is TGTGCCAGCACGCAGAGTGGACTTGTTGGAAACACCATATATTTT.

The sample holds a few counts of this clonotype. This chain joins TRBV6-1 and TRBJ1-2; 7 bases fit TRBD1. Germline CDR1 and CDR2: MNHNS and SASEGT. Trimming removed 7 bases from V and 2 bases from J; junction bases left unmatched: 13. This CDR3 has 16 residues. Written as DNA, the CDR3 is TGTGCCAGCATCCCTGACCACAGGGGAGGGAACTATGGCTACACCTTC. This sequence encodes CASIPDHRGGNYGYTF.

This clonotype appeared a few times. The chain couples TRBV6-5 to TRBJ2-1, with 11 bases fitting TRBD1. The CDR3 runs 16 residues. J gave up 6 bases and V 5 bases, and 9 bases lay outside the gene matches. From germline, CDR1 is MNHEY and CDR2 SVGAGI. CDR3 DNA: TGTGCCAGCAGTCCTAGCGGACAGGGGGCTACCAATGAGCAGTTCTTC. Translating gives CASSPSGQGATNEQFF.